The 18 T cell receptor beta chains listed next were all sequenced from one sample in a study of blood T cell repertoires in COVID-19. Measured with immunoSEQ multiplex PCR; TCRdb has only the in-frame clones, and not every one. Of about 130,000 clones listed, 75% to 90% were seen once; the top ten hold around 2.3%. What was sequenced was PBMCs or T cells enriched from blood (not recorded which). The receptors shown here come from a woman in her forties or fifties who had recovered from COVID-19.

This clone appeared once. The CDR3 nucleotides are TGTGCCAGCAGCTTGGAGAGGTCGGATACGCAGTATTTT. Encoded protein: CASSLERSDTQYF. V usage is TRBV5-6 and J usage is TRBJ2-3; the D is unclear. CDR1 is SGHDT, CDR2 YYEEEE, per germline. The CDR3 length is 13 residues. V was trimmed by 0 bases and J by 6 bases, leaving 8 bases between them.

This chain uses TRBV11-3 with TRBJ1-3; weak D call: TRBD1 (6 bases). Looked up from germline, CDR1 is SGHNT and CDR2 is YENEEA. The CDR3 is 15 amino acids. V was shortened by 5 bases and J by 3 bases, with 14 bases between the two germline ends. The CDR3 sequence: CASSRNQGNGNTIYF. The CDR3 DNA follows: TGTGCCAGCAGCCGAAACCAGGGGAATGGAAACACCATATATTTT.

The chain links TRBV5-1 to TRBJ2-5; a weak D match, TRBD2 (6 bases). Germline lookup yields CDR1 SGHRS and CDR2 YFSETQ. The CDR3 extends over 13 amino acids. V was pared by 7 bases and J by 6 bases, with 16 bases between. The CDR3 here is CASEGLRGKTQYF. Written as DNA, the CDR3 is TGCGCCAGCGAGGGACTCAGAGGCAAGACCCAGTACTTC.

This chain connects TRBV5-1 to TRBJ2-6; D is unresolved. Germline values: CDR1 SGHRS, CDR2 YFSETQ. V was pared by 0 bases and J by 0 bases, with 7 bases between. The length of the CDR3 is 16 residues. The CDR3 DNA sequence: TGCGCCAGCAGCTTGGGGAGTCTCTCTGGGGCCAACGTCCTGACTTTC. As protein: CASSLGSLSGANVLTF.

This clone was counted a single time. This chain joins TRBV7-9 and TRBJ1-2; 7 bases fit TRBD1. Germline loops: CDR1 SEHNR, CDR2 FQNEAQ (reference sequence). The CDR3 has 15 amino acids. V was clipped by 7 bases and J by 2 bases; unmatched bases: 10. CDR3 nucleotide sequence: TGTGCCAGCACCGGGAACAGGGGCCAAAACTATGGCTACACCTTC. It translates to CASTGNRGQNYGYTF.

The chain carries TRBV6-6 and TRBJ2-7; D not certain. Germline assignment: CDR1 MNHNY and CDR2 SVGAGI (reference sequence). Trimming took 5 bases from V and 1 from J, leaving 6 bases between them. The CDR3 extends over 12 amino acids. The CDR3 bases are TGTGCCAGCAGTCTACAGTCCTACGAGCAGTACTTC. Encoded protein: CASSLQSYEQYF.

This chain links TRBV7-9 with TRBJ2-7; tentative D call: TRBD1 (5 bases). CDR3 size: 14 residues. CDR1 and CDR2 from the germline V gene are SEHNR and FQNEAQ (reference sequence). Trimming removed 6 bases from V and 2 bases from J, with 14 bases in between. The CDR3 loop reads CASSSKTDAYEQYF. CDR3 bases: TGTGCCAGCAGTTCAAAGACAGACGCCTACGAGCAGTACTTC.

This chain links TRBV5-1 with TRBJ2-7; 7 bases are shared with TRBD1. Germline V CDR1 and CDR2: SGHRS, YFSETQ. CDR3 length: 14 residues. Trimming removed 4 bases from V and 3 bases from J; junction bases left unmatched: 7. CDR3 bases: TGCGCCAGCAGCACCCCGGGACAGAACTACGAGCAGTACTTC. Encoded protein: CASSTPGQNYEQYF. The full variable domain, with the rest looked up from reference TRBV5-1 and TRBJ2-7, is KAGVTQTPRYLIKTRGQQVTLSCSPISGHRSVSWYQQTPGQGLQFLFEYFSETQRNKGNFPGRFSGRQFSNSRSEMNVSTLELGDSALYLCASSTPGQNYEQYFGPGTRLTVT.

The CDR3 spells CASSAGLAGAETQYF. The CDR3 DNA is TGTGCCAGCTCAGCTGGACTAGCGGGGGCGGAGACCCAGTACTTC. The rearrangement uses TRBV18 and TRBJ2-5; 13 bases map to TRBD2. The J segment lost 5 bases and the V segment lost 5 bases, leaving 5 bases of the junction unmatched. The CDR3 sequence is 15 residues long. CDR1 and CDR2 from the germline V gene are KGHSH and LQKENI.

V and J are TRBV19 and TRBJ2-1, with 10 bases matching TRBD2. The CDR3 has 15 residues. Per the germline V gene, CDR1 is LNHDA and CDR2 is SQIVND (reference sequence). Trimming removed 2 bases from V and 5 bases from J; junction bases left unmatched: 3. The CDR3 DNA follows: TGTGCCAGTAGTATATTGCTAGCGGGGGACAATGAGCAGTTCTTC. As protein: CASSILLAGDNEQFF.

This CDR3 reads CSVPGQVSYEQYF. In nucleotides, the CDR3 is TGCAGCGTTCCGGGACAGGTCTCCTACGAGCAGTACTTC. The chain is built from TRBV29-1 and TRBJ2-7; 8 bases are shared with TRBD1. This CDR3 region has 13 residues. V was pared by 5 bases and J by 0 bases, with 3 bases of the junction left unmatched. Germline V gene data show CDR1 as SQVTM and CDR2 as ANQGSEA.

This clone showed up just a few times. The rearrangement links TRBV9 to TRBJ1-4; D perhaps matches TRBD1 (5 bases). The germline V gene encodes CDR1 SGDLS and CDR2 YYNGEE. V lost 4 bases to trimming and J lost 14 bases, with 18 bases between them. The CDR3 has 13 amino acids. The CDR3 DNA reads as TGTGCCAGCAGCCCCAGCGGGGCGCCTTTTCTGTTTTTT. It translates to CASSPSGAPFLFF.

This sequence joins TRBV7-6 and TRBJ2-7, with D maybe TRBD1 (6 bases). Trimming pared 4 bases from V and 7 bases from J, leaving 17 bases between. CDR3 size: 14 residues. Germline CDR1 is SGHVS and CDR2 is FNYEAQ. CDR3 protein: CASSSRQDRGEQYF. The CDR3 DNA reads as TGTGCCAGCAGCTCGCGACAGGACCGCGGTGAGCAGTACTTC.

The rearrangement uses TRBV3-1 (or the pseudogene TRBV3-2) and TRBJ1-1, with a tentative D call TRBD1 (5 bases). CDR3 size: 14 residues. Germline V gene lookup returns CDR1 LGHDT and CDR2 YNNKEL (reference sequence). V was shortened by 0 bases and J by 4 bases, with 9 bases between the two germline ends. For the CDR3, the DNA is TGTGCCAGCAGCCAAGATTTCCAGGGCACTGAAGCTTTCTTT. It codes for CASSQDFQGTEAFF.

V and J are TRBV5-8 and TRBJ2-7; weak D call: TRBD1 (5 bases). Germline V gene lookup returns CDR1 SGHTS and CDR2 YDEGEE. Trimming pared 0 bases from V and 7 bases from J, leaving 11 bases between. The CDR3 has 13 amino acids. The CDR3, as DNA: TGTGCCAGCAGCTTGGAGGGGTGGACAGAGCAGTACTTC. This encodes CASSLEGWTEQYF. Filled out from reference TRBV5-8 and TRBJ2-7, the complete variable domain reads EAGVTQSPTHLIKTRGQQATLRCSPISGHTSVYWYQQALGLGLQFLLWYDEGEERNRGNFPPRFSGRQFPNYSSELNVNALELEDSALYLCASSLEGWTEQYFGPGTRLTVT.

This clone was seen a few times. The chain combines TRBV11-2 with TRBJ2-2, with D possibly being TRBD2 (7 bases). Germline CDR1 reads SGHAT; CDR2 reads FQNNGV. V shed 6 bases and J shed 7 bases, with 18 bases lying between them. The CDR3 runs 15 residues. The DNA of the CDR3 is TGTGCCAGCAGACCTCCGGGGGGCAGGGGCGGGGAGCTGTTTTTT. Translating it yields CASRPPGGRGGELFF. Variable domain in full (rest from reference TRBV11-2 and TRBJ2-2): EAGVAQSPRYKIIEKRQSVAFWCNPISGHATLYWYQQILGQGPKLLIQFQNNGVVDDSQLPKDRFSAERLKGVDSTLKIQPAKLEDSAVYLCASRPPGGRGGELFFGEGSRLTVL.

The chain couples TRBV2 to TRBJ1-2; the match to TRBD1 covers 8 bases. The CDR3 consists of 16 residues. Trimming removed 5 bases from V and 6 bases from J; junction bases left unmatched: 14. CDR1 is SNHLY and CDR2 is FYNNEI in the germline V gene. CDR3: CASSHSSGGGLDGYTF. CDR3 in DNA: TGTGCCAGCAGTCATAGTTCAGGGGGCGGATTAGATGGCTACACCTTC.

This sequence joins TRBV7-2 and TRBJ2-3, with TRBD2 as a possible D gene (5 bases). Between the trimmed V and J ends, which lost 1 base and 0 bases, there was a span of 11 bases. The V gene's germline CDR1 is SGHTA and CDR2 FQGNSA. This CDR3 has 16 residues. The CDR3: CASSLDWRASTDTQYF. CDR3 bases: TGTGCCAGCAGCTTAGACTGGCGGGCTAGCACAGATACGCAGTATTTT.